The source of this TCR beta chain is a study of blood T cell repertoires in COVID-19. For the study at large: Samples taken during acute and convalescent COVID-19 were collected in the United States, Italy and Spain.

With respect to this clone: Other DNA sequences of this sample code for an identical CDR3.

The authors' processing: Estimates of nucleated cell counts were drawn from the amplification of reference gene primers. Sequencing used immunoSEQ multiplex PCR; TCRdb keeps in-frame clones, though not all of them. V and J calls and clone size come straight from that table; D and trimming were deduced from the DNA. The sample has around 250,000 clones; about 87% are singletons. V lost 0 bases to trimming and J lost 0 bases, with 7 bases between them. The CDR3 totals 15 residues. Germline CDR1 reads SGHRS; CDR2 reads YFSETQ. Input material: peripheral blood. The source is a human donor in a cohort sampled during active COVID-19. This chain uses TRBV5-1 with TRBJ2-1; no definite D call. CDR3 sequence (DNA): TGCGCCAGCAGCTTGGCTCTAAGCTCCTACAATGAGCAGTTCTTC. Its translation is CASSLALSSYNEQFF.